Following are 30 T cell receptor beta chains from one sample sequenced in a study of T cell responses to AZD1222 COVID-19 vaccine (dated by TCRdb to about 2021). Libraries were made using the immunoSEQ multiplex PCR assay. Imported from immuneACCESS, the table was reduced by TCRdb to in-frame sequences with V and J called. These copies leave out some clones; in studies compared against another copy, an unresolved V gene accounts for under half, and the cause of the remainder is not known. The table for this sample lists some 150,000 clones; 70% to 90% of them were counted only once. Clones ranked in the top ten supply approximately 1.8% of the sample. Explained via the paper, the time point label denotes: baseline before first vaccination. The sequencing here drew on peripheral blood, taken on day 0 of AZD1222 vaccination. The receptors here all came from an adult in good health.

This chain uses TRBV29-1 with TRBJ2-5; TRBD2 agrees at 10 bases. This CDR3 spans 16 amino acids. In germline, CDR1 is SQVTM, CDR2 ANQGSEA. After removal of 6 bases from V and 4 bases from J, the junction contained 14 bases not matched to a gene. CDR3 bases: TGCAGCGTGACCAGGGGAGCGGGGGGGCCCCCAGAGACCCAGTACTTC. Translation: CSVTRGAGGPPETQYF.

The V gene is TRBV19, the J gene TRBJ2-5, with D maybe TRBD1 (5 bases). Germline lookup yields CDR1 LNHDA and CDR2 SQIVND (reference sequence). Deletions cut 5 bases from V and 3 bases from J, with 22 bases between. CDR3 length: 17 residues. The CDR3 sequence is CASSSGQDTGFKETQYF. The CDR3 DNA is TGTGCCAGTAGTTCTGGCCAAGATACAGGATTCAAAGAGACCCAGTACTTC. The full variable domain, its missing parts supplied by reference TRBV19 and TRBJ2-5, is DGGITQSPKYLFRKEGQNVTLSCEQNLNHDAMYWYRQDPGQGLRLIYYSQIVNDFQKGDIAEGYSVSREKKESFPLTVTSAQKNPTAFYLCASSSGQDTGFKETQYFGPGTRLLVL.

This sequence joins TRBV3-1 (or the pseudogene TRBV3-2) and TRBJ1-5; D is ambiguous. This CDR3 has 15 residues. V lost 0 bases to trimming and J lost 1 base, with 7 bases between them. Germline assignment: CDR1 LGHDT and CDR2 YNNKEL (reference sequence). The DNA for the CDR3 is TGTGCCAGCAGCCAAGATCGGGGAAGCAATCAGCCCCAGCATTTT. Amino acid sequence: CASSQDRGSNQPQHF.

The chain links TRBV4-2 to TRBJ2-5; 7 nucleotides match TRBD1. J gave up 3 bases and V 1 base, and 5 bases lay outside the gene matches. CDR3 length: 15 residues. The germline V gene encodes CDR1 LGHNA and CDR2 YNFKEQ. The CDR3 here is CASSQASGTEETQYF. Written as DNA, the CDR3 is TGTGCCAGCAGCCAAGCGTCCGGGACAGAAGAGACCCAGTACTTC.

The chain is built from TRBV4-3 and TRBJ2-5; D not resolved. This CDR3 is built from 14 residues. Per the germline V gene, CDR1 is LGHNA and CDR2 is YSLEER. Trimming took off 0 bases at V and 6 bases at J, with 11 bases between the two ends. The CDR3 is CASSQDIIPQTQYF. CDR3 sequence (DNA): TGCGCCAGCAGCCAAGATATTATCCCCCAGACCCAGTACTTC.

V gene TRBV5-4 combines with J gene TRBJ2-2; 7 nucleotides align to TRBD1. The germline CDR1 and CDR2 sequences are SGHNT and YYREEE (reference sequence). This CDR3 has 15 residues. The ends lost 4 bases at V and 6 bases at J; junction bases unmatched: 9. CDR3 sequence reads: CASSLGQRRAGELFF. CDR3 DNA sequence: TGTGCCAGCAGCCTGGGACAGAGACGTGCCGGGGAGCTGTTTTTT.

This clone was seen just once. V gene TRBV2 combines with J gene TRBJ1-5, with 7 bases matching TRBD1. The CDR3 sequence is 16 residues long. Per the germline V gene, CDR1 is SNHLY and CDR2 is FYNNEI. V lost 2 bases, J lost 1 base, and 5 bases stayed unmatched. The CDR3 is CASSEWGQKSNQPQHF. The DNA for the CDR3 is TGTGCCAGCAGTGAATGGGGACAGAAAAGCAATCAGCCCCAGCATTTT.

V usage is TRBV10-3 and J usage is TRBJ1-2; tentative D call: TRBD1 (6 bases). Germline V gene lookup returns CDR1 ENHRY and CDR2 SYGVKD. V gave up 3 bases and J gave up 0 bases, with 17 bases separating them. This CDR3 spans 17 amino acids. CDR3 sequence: CAISEGGSRTTNYGYTF. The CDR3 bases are TGTGCCATCAGTGAAGGGGGTTCCCGCACGACTAACTATGGCTACACCTTC.

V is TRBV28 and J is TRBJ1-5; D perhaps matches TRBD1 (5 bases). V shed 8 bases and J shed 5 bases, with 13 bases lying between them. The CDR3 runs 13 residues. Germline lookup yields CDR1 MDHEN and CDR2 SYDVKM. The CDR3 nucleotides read TGTGCCAGCGAGTGGGGGGGGGATCAGCCCCAGCATTTT. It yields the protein CASEWGGDQPQHF.

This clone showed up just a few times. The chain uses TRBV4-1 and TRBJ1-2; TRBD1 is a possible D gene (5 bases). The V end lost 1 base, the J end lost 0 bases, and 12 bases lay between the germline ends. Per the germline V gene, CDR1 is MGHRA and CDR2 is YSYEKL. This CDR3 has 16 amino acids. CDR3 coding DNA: TGCGCCAGCAGCCAAGTAGGGGCCCAAGCTAACTATGGCTACACCTTC. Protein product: CASSQVGAQANYGYTF.

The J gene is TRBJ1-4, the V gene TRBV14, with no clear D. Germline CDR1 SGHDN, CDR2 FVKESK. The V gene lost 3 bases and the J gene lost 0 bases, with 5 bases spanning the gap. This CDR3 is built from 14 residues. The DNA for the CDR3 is TGTGCCAGCAGCCACTTTGCAACTAATGAAAAACTGTTTTTT. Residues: CASSHFATNEKLFF.

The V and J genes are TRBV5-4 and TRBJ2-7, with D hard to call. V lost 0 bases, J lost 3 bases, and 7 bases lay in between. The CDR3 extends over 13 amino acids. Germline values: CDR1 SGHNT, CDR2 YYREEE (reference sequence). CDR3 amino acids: CASSLEIDYEQYV. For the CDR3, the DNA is TGTGCCAGCAGCTTGGAGATAGACTACGAGCAGTACGTC.

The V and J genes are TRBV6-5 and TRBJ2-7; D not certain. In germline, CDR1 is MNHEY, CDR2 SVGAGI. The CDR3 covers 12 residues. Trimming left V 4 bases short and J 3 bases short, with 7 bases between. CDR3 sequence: CASSSTHYEQYV. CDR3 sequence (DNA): TGTGCCAGCAGTTCAACCCACTACGAGCAGTACGTC.

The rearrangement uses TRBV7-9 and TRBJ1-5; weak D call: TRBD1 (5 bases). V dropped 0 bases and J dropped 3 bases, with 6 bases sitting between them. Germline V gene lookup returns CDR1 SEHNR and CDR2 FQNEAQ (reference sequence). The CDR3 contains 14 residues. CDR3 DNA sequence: TGTGCCAGCAGCTTAGCTGGGGCCAATCAGCCCCAGCATTTT. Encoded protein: CASSLAGANQPQHF.

The CDR3 loop is CASSLRQGGQPQHF. The DNA for the CDR3 is TGTGCCAGCAGTCTCCGACAGGGAGGTCAGCCCCAGCATTTT. The chain joins TRBV2 to TRBJ1-5, with 7 bases lining up with TRBD1. J lost 6 bases, V lost 5 bases, and 7 bases had no gene match. CDR3 length equals 14 residues. Per the germline V gene, CDR1 is SNHLY and CDR2 is FYNNEI.

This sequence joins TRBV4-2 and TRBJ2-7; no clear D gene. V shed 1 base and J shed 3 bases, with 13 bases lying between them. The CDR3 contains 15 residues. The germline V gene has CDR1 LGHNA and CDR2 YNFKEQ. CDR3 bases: TGTGCCAGCAGCCAAGCAAACGTACTGGGCTACGAGCAGTACTTC. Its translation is CASSQANVLGYEQYF.

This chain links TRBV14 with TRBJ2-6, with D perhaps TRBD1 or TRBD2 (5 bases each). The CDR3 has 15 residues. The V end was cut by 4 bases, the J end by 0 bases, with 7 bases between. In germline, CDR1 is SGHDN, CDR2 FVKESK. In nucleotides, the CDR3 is TGTGCCAGCAGCCCTGGGGGCTCTGGGGCCAACGTCCTGACTTTC. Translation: CASSPGGSGANVLTF.

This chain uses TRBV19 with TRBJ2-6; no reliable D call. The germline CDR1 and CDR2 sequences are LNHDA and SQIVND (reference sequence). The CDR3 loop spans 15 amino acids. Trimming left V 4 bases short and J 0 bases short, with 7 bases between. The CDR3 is CASSRISSGANVLTF. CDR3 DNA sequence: TGTGCCAGTAGTAGAATCAGCTCTGGGGCCAACGTCCTGACTTTC. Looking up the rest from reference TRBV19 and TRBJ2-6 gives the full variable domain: DGGITQSPKYLFRKEGQNVTLSCEQNLNHDAMYWYRQDPGQGLRLIYYSQIVNDFQKGDIAEGYSVSREKKESFPLTVTSAQKNPTAFYLCASSRISSGANVLTFGAGSRLTVL.

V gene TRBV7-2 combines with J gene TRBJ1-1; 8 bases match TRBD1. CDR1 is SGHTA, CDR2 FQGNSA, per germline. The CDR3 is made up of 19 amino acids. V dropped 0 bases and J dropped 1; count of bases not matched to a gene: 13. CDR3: CASSLAGSRLGTGNTEAFF. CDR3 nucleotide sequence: TGTGCCAGCAGCTTAGCGGGTTCAAGGCTAGGGACAGGGAACACTGAAGCTTTCTTT.

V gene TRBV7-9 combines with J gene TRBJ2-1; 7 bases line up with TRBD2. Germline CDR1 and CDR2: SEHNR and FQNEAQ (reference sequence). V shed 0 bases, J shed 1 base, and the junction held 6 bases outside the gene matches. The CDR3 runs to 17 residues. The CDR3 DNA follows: TGTGCCAGCAGCTTAGCCCTGGGGGGGAGGTCCTACAATGAGCAGTTCTTC. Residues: CASSLALGGRSYNEQFF.

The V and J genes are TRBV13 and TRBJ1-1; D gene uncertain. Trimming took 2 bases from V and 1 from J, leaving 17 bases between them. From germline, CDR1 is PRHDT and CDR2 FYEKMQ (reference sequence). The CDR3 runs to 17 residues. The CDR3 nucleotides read TGTGCCAGCAGCTTATTAACCCTCGACGCGCGGAACACTGAAGCTTTCTTT. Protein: CASSLLTLDARNTEAFF.

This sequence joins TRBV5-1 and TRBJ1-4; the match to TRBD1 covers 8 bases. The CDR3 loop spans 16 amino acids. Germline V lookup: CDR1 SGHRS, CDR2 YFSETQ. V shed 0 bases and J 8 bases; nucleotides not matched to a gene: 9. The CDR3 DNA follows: TGCGCCAGCAGCTTGGACCTGACAGGGGCGGGGGAAAAACTGTTTTTT. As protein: CASSLDLTGAGEKLFF. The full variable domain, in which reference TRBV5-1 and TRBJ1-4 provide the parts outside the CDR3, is KAGVTQTPRYLIKTRGQQVTLSCSPISGHRSVSWYQQTPGQGLQFLFEYFSETQRNKGNFPGRFSGRQFSNSRSEMNVSTLELGDSALYLCASSLDLTGAGEKLFFGSGTQLSVL.

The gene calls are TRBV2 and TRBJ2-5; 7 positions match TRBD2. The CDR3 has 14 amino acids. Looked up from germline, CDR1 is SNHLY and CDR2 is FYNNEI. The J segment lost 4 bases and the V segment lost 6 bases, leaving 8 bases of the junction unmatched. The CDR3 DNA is TGTGCCAGCAGGGGAGGGACGCCCCCAGAGACCCAGTACTTC. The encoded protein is CASRGGTPPETQYF.

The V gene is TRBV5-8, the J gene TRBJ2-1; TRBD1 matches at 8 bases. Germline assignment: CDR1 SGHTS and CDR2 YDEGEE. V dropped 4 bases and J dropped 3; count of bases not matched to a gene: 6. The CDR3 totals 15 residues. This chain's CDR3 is CASSQQGAVYNEQFF. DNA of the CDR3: TGTGCCAGCAGCCAGCAGGGGGCGGTCTACAATGAGCAGTTCTTC.

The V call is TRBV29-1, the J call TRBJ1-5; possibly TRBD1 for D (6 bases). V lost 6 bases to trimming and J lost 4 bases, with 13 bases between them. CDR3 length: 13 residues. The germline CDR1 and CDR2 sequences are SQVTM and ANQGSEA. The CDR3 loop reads CSVMLGGNQPQHF. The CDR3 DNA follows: TGCAGCGTCATGTTAGGGGGGAATCAGCCCCAGCATTTT.

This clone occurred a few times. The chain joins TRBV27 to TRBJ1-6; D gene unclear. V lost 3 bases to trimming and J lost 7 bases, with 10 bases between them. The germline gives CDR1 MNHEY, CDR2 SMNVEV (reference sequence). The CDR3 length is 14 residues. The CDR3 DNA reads TGTGCCAGCAGTTTCTTATTACCGAATTCACCCCTCCACTTT. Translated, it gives CASSFLLPNSPLHF.

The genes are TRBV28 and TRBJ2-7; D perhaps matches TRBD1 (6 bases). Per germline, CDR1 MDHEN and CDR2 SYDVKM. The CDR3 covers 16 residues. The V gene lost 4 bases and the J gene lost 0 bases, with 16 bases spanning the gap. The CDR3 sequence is CASSSGRTDSSYEQYV. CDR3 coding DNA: TGTGCCAGCAGTTCCGGCAGGACAGATAGCTCCTACGAGCAGTACGTC.

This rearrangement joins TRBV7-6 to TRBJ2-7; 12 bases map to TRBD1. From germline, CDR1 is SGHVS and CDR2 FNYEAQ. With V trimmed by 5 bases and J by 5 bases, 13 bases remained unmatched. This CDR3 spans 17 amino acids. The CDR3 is CASSQRPGQGAADEQYF. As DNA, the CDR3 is TGTGCCAGCAGCCAAAGACCGGGACAGGGGGCCGCCGACGAGCAGTACTTC.

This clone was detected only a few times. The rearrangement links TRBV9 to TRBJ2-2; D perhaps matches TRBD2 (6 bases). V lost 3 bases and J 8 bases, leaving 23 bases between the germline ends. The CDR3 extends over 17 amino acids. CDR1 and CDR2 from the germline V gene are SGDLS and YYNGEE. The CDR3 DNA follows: TGTGCCAGCAGCGCCATCCCTCTGGCTAGCGCAGGGGGGGAGCTGTTTTTT. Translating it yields CASSAIPLASAGGELFF.

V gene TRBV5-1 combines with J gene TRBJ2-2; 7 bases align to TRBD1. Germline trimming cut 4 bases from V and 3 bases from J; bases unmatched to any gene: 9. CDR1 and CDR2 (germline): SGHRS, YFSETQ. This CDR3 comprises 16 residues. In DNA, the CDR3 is TGCGCCAGCAGCGTACAGGGGAGTGTCGACACCGGGGAGCTGTTTTTT. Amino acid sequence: CASSVQGSVDTGELFF.